These 28 T cell receptor beta chains were sequenced from one sample in a study of T cells after yellow fever vaccination. TCRdb recomputed calls from the 5' RACE reads with MiXCR, one row per CDR3 protein. This sample has 170,000 or so distinct CDR3 sequences; about a tenth occur once, and the top ten carry 35% to 40%. The input for sequencing was CD8+ T cells sorted from PBMCs, taken 45 days after the yellow fever booster vaccination. The source of these receptors is a man aged 18 to 30 who received the YFV17D yellow fever vaccine.

There are a few counts of this clonotype. This chain uses TRBV4-1 with TRBJ2-3; either TRBD1 or TRBD2 may fit D (7 bases each). The germline gives CDR1 MGHRA, CDR2 YSYEKL. V was pared by 1 base and J by 2 bases, with 13 bases between. The CDR3 contains 16 residues. This CDR3 is CASSQGGGGYTDTQYF. DNA for the CDR3: TGCGCCAGCAGCCAAGGGGGAGGGGGCTACACAGATACGCAGTATTTT.

This clonotype was counted many times. V is TRBV4-3 and J is TRBJ1-1; 9 nucleotides agree with TRBD1. With V trimmed by 4 bases and J by 6 bases, 6 bases remained unmatched. Germline-derived CDR1 and CDR2 are LGHNA and YSLEER. The CDR3 is 14 residues long. CDR3 region: CASSPDRGKPEAFF. Written as DNA, the CDR3 is TGCGCCAGCAGCCCGGACAGGGGAAAACCTGAAGCTTTCTTT.

V gene TRBV27 combines with J gene TRBJ1-2; 11 nucleotides line up with TRBD1. The CDR3 covers 14 residues. Looked up from germline, CDR1 is MNHEY and CDR2 is SMNVEV (reference sequence). V shed 8 bases and J 5 bases; nucleotides not matched to a gene: 7. CDR3 sequence: CASGTGTGGYGYTF. CDR3 DNA: TGTGCCAGCGGGACCGGGACAGGGGGGTATGGCTACACCTTC.

This clonotype was seen a few times. This sequence joins TRBV6-5 and TRBJ2-1; TRBD2 might be the D (5 bases). The CDR3 runs 13 residues. CDR1 and CDR2 from the germline V gene are MNHEY and SVGAGI. The V end was cut by 4 bases, the J end by 6 bases, with 10 bases between. The CDR3 is CASSSGLFNEQFF. The CDR3 bases are TGTGCCAGCAGTTCTGGACTTTTCAATGAGCAGTTCTTC.

Only a few counts were recorded for this clonotype. The rearrangement links TRBV11-2 to TRBJ2-7; 7 bases match TRBD1. The V and J ends lost 6 bases and 2 bases, in that order; junction bases with no gene match: 4. Germline CDR1 and CDR2: SGHAT and FQNNGV. The CDR3 sequence is 13 residues long. CDR3 region: CASSTGQTYEQYV. The CDR3 DNA sequence: TGTGCCAGCAGTACGGGACAGACCTACGAGCAGTACGTC.

There are a few counts of this clonotype. The chain recombines TRBV6-5 with TRBJ2-2; D gene uncertain. Trimming took 0 bases from V and 0 from J, leaving 14 bases between them. The CDR3 loop spans 18 amino acids. CDR1 is MNHEY and CDR2 is SVGAGI in the germline V gene. This chain's CDR3 is CASSYSNPGVPNTGELFF. In DNA, the CDR3 is TGTGCCAGCAGTTACTCGAATCCTGGGGTTCCGAACACCGGGGAGCTGTTTTTT.

This clonotype was seen more than once but under ten times. J is TRBJ2-7 and V is TRBV9; D possibly corresponds to TRBD1 (6 bases). V was clipped by 4 bases and J by 3 bases, with 11 bases between them. Germline V lookup: CDR1 SGDLS, CDR2 YYNGEE. The CDR3 is made up of 13 amino acids. CDR3 bases: TGTGCCAGCAGCATGGGACACGGCTACGAGCAGTACTTC. This codes for CASSMGHGYEQYF.

This clonotype was counted only a few times. The chain uses TRBV12-3 or TRBV12-4 and TRBJ2-2, with no clear D. Trimming stripped 3 bases from V and 3 bases from J, with 11 bases between. The CDR3 totals 15 residues. CDR3: CASSLTGPDTGELFF. The CDR3 nucleotides read TGTGCCAGCAGTTTGACGGGCCCTGACACCGGGGAGCTGTTTTTT.

The chain has TRBV5-1 and TRBJ1-2; weak D call: TRBD1 (5 bases). The CDR3 consists of 15 residues. Trimming took off 4 bases at V and 8 bases at J, with 21 bases between the two ends. The V gene's germline CDR1 is SGHRS and CDR2 YFSETQ. The CDR3 region has the DNA TGCGCCAGCAGCCCCACCCTGCGGGGGACCATGGGCTACACCTTC. It specifies CASSPTLRGTMGYTF. Filled out from reference TRBV5-1 and TRBJ1-2, the complete variable domain reads KAGVTQTPRYLIKTRGQQVTLSCSPISGHRSVSWYQQTPGQGLQFLFEYFSETQRNKGNFPGRFSGRQFSNSRSEMNVSTLELGDSALYLCASSPTLRGTMGYTFGSGTRLTVV.

This clonotype was counted between two and nine times. The rearrangement links TRBV20-1 to TRBJ2-2, with 7 bases that match TRBD1. Trimming cost V 5 bases and J 2 bases; bases outside gene matches: 2. The V gene's germline CDR1 is DFQATT and CDR2 SNEGSKA (reference sequence). The length of the CDR3 is 13 residues. The CDR3 region has the DNA TGCAGTGCTGGACAGGAAAACACCGGGGAGCTGTTTTTT. Translation gives CSAGQENTGELFF.

This clonotype was found many times. This chain joins TRBV12-3 or TRBV12-4 and TRBJ1-1; D not certain. The V and J ends lost 1 base and 0 bases respectively, with 6 bases between them. There are 14 residues in the CDR3. The CDR3 coding sequence is TGTGCCAGCAGTTTAGGTGGGATGAACACTGAAGCTTTCTTT. This gives the protein CASSLGGMNTEAFF.

The CDR3 region is CATAPGVGNEQFF. DNA of the CDR3: TGTGCCACCGCCCCTGGGGTTGGCAATGAGCAGTTCTTC. The chain has TRBV24-1 and TRBJ2-1, with D hard to call. V lost 9 bases to trimming and J lost 6 bases, with 14 bases between them. Germline CDR1 KGHDR, CDR2 SFDVKD. This CDR3 is built from 13 residues.

The V gene is TRBV6-5, the J gene TRBJ2-2; TRBD1 matches 8 bases. Germline assignment: CDR1 MNHEY and CDR2 SVGAGI. This CDR3 is built from 15 residues. The ends lost 4 bases at V and 5 bases at J; junction bases unmatched: 6. The CDR3 DNA is TGTGCCAGCAGTTCAGGGGGCGTCGAAACCGGGGAGCTGTTTTTT. It specifies CASSSGGVETGELFF.

This clonotype has just a few counts. V gene TRBV2 combines with J gene TRBJ2-3, with D perhaps TRBD2 (5 bases). In germline, CDR1 is SNHLY, CDR2 FYNNEI. Deletions cut 9 bases from V and 4 bases from J, with 29 bases between. This CDR3 has 18 residues. CDR3 in amino acids: CARPLGSIEMVLPDTQYF. The CDR3 DNA is TGTGCCAGACCCCTGGGGAGTATTGAAATGGTTCTTCCAGATACGCAGTATTTT. Together with reference TRBV2 and TRBJ2-3, the CDR3 gives the full variable domain: EPEVTQTPSHQVTQMGQEVILRCVPISNHLYFYWYRQILGQKVEFLVSFYNNEISEKSEIFDDQFSVERPDGSNFTLKIRSTKLEDSAMYFCARPLGSIEMVLPDTQYFGPGTRLTVL.

This clonotype has a handful of counts. This chain links TRBV29-1 with TRBJ2-1; 7 bases map to TRBD2. CDR3 length equals 14 residues. The V gene's germline CDR1 is SQVTM and CDR2 ANQGSEA. The junction had 9 bases not matched to a gene; V was cut back by 4 bases and J by 6 bases. Written as DNA, the CDR3 is TGCAGCGTTGGCGGGACGGTAGCGGGCAATGAGCAGTTCTTC. This sequence encodes CSVGGTVAGNEQFF.

The rearrangement uses TRBV4-1 and TRBJ1-3; the D is unclear. The CDR3 is 16 amino acids. The V end was cut by 1 base, the J end by 1 base, with 11 bases between. Germline CDR1 reads MGHRA; CDR2 reads YSYEKL. As DNA, the CDR3 is TGCGCCAGCAGCCAAGTGTGGGATTTGTCTGGAAACACCATATATTTT. Translated, it gives CASSQVWDLSGNTIYF.

This clonotype was observed a handful of times. The chain links TRBV9 to TRBJ2-6; D uncertain. Germline CDR1 reads SGDLS; CDR2 reads YYNGEE. The CDR3 sequence is 13 residues long. V was clipped by 7 bases and J by 2 bases, with 7 bases between them. The CDR3 spells CASLTAGANVLTF. CDR3 sequence (DNA): TGTGCCAGCCTGACCGCTGGGGCCAACGTCCTGACTTTC.

The sample holds a few counts of this clonotype. This chain uses TRBV10-3 with TRBJ2-1; 10 bases are a match to TRBD2. The germline V gene encodes CDR1 ENHRY and CDR2 SYGVKD. The J segment lost 5 bases and the V segment lost 11 bases, leaving 12 bases of the junction unmatched. The CDR3 is 15 amino acids. The CDR3: CAARTLAGANNEQFF. In nucleotides, the CDR3 is TGTGCCGCGAGGACCCTAGCGGGGGCTAACAATGAGCAGTTCTTC.

The sample holds many counts of this clonotype. This chain links TRBV10-2 with TRBJ2-3; no firm D call. CDR1 is WSHSY and CDR2 is SAAADI in the germline V gene. The V gene lost 10 bases and the J gene lost 0 bases, with 17 bases spanning the gap. The CDR3 sequence is 15 residues long. This chain's CDR3 is CATKGVLLSTDTQYF. DNA of the CDR3: TGCGCCACGAAGGGCGTACTTCTTAGCACAGATACGCAGTATTTT.

There are a few counts of this clonotype. The gene calls are TRBV6-6 and TRBJ1-2, with a weak D call TRBD1 (5 bases). Germline values: CDR1 MNHNY, CDR2 SVGAGI (reference sequence). This CDR3 is 20 amino acids long. Trimming removed 6 bases at V and 2 bases at J, with 31 bases between. The CDR3 DNA is TGTGCCAGCAGGTCCCCGAGGGACGAGCAGGAGGGCCGCAGAAACTATGGCTACACCTTC. Its protein product is CASRSPRDEQEGRRNYGYTF.

This clonotype occurred many times. CDR3: CASSLPDPGVETQYF. The DNA of the CDR3 is TGTGCCAGCAGTTTACCGGACCCCGGGGTGGAGACCCAGTACTTC. The V gene is TRBV27, the J gene TRBJ2-5; D may be TRBD2 (5 bases). Trimming took off 2 bases at V and 5 bases at J, with 15 bases between the two ends. Germline CDR1 is MNHEY and CDR2 is SMNVEV (reference sequence). The length of the CDR3 is 15 residues.

This rearrangement joins TRBV6-1 to TRBJ2-1; D not certain. The CDR3 is made up of 10 amino acids. Germline V lookup: CDR1 MNHNS, CDR2 SASEGT. The ends were cut back, 3 bases at V and 8 bases at J, with 2 bases in the middle. The CDR3 DNA reads TGTGCCAGCAGTGACGATGAGCAGTTCTTC. It is translated as CASSDDEQFF.

This chain joins TRBV7-4 and TRBJ1-1; D ambiguous. CDR1 and CDR2 from the germline V gene are SGHVT and SQSDAQ. Trimming cost V 4 bases and J 1 base, with 10 bases left between them. This CDR3 is built from 14 residues. The CDR3 is CASSSPGENTEAFF. In DNA, the CDR3 is TGTGCCAGCAGCTCCCCTGGGGAGAACACTGAAGCTTTCTTT.

The table lists this clonotype with many counts. The V and J genes are TRBV4-1 and TRBJ1-2; tentatively, D is TRBD1 (5 bases). The V end lost 0 bases, the J end lost 2 bases, and 19 bases lay between the germline ends. Looked up from germline, CDR1 is MGHRA and CDR2 is YSYEKL. CDR3 size: 18 residues. The DNA of the CDR3 is TGCGCCAGCAGCCAAGATTTCGGGAAAGGGACTGTGAACTATGGCTACACCTTC. Translating gives CASSQDFGKGTVNYGYTF.

The CDR3, as DNA: TGTGCCAGTAGAAGACAGGCCTACAATCAGCCCCAGCATTTT. Its translation is CASRRQAYNQPQHF. This chain connects TRBV19 to TRBJ1-5, with a weak D call TRBD1 (6 bases). The V end lost 6 bases, the J end lost 3 bases, and 12 bases lay between the germline ends. The CDR3 spans 14 residues. Looked up from germline, CDR1 is LNHDA and CDR2 is SQIVND (reference sequence).

This clonotype turned up a few times. The chain couples TRBV29-1 to TRBJ2-3; no firm D call. CDR1 SQVTM and CDR2 ANQGSEA come from the germline V gene. The CDR3 sequence is 12 residues long. Trimming removed 3 bases at V and 4 bases at J, with 8 bases between. CDR3 DNA sequence: TGCAGCGTTGATATTAGGGCAGATACGCAGTATTTT. Its translation is CSVDIRADTQYF.

V and J are TRBV27 and TRBJ2-5; 8 bases are shared with TRBD1. The germline gives CDR1 MNHEY, CDR2 SMNVEV (reference sequence). V dropped 5 bases and J dropped 6; count of bases not matched to a gene: 11. The CDR3 consists of 15 residues. In DNA, the CDR3 is TGTGCCAGCAGTCCAAGGACAGGGACCGGGAAGACCCAGTACTTC. Its protein is CASSPRTGTGKTQYF.

This clonotype was seen a few times. V and J are TRBV4-1 and TRBJ1-1; weak D call: TRBD1 (5 bases). Per germline, CDR1 MGHRA and CDR2 YSYEKL. V dropped 6 bases and J dropped 0 bases, with 11 bases sitting between them. This CDR3 spans 14 amino acids. The CDR3 DNA sequence: TGCGCCAGCAGTCGGACACACATGAACACTGAAGCTTTCTTT. As protein: CASSRTHMNTEAFF.